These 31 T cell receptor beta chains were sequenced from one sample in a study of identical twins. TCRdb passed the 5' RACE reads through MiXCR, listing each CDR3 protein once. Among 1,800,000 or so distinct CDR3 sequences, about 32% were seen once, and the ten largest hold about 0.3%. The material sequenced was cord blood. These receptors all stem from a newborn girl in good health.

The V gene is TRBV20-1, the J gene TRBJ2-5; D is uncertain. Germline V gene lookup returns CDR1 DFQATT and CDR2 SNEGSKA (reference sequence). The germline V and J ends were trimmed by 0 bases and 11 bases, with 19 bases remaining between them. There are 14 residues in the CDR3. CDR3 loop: CSAREVLRYNEQYF. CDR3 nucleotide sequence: TGCAGTGCTAGAGAAGTGCTAAGGTACAATGAGCAGTACTTC.

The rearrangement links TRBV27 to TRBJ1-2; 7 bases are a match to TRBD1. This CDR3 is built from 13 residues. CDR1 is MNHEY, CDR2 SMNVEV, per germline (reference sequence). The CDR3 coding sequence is TGTGTCTGGACGGCAGGGGGAGGTCCTGGCTACACCTTC. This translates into CVWTAGGGPGYTF.

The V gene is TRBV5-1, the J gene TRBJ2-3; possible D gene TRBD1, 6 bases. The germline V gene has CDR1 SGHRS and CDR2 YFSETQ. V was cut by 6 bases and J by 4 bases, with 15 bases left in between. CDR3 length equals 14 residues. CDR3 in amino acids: CASKATPGADTQYF. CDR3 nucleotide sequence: TGCGCCAGCAAGGCTACCCCAGGGGCAGATACGCAGTATTTT.

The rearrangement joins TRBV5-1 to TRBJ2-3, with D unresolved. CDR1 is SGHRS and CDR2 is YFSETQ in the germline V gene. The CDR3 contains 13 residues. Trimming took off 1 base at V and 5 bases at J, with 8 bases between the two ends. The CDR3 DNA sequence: TGCGCCAGCAGCTTGAGCTATGGAGATACGCAGTATTTT. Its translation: CASSLSYGDTQYF.

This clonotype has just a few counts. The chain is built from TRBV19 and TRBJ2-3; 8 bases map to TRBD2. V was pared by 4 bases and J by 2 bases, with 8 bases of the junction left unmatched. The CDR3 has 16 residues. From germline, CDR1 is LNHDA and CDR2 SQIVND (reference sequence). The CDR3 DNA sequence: TGTGCCAGTAGTAACCGACTAGCGTCGTACACAGATACGCAGTATTTT. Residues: CASSNRLASYTDTQYF. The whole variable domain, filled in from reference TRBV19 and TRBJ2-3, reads DGGITQSPKYLFRKEGQNVTLSCEQNLNHDAMYWYRQDPGQGLRLIYYSQIVNDFQKGDIAEGYSVSREKKESFPLTVTSAQKNPTAFYLCASSNRLASYTDTQYFGPGTRLTVL.

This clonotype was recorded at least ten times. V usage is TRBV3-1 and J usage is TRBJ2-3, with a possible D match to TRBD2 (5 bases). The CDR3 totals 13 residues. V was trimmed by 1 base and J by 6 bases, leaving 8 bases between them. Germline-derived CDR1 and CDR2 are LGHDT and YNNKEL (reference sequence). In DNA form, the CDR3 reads TGTGCCAGCAGCCAAGGGGTAGCGGATACGCAGTATTTT. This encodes CASSQGVADTQYF.

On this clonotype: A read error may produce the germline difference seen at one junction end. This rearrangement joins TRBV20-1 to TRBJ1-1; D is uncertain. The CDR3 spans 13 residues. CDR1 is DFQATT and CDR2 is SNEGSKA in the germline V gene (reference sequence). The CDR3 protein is CSARRAMNTGAFF. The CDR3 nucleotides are TGCAGTGCTAGAAGAGCGATGAACACTGGAGCTTTCTTT.

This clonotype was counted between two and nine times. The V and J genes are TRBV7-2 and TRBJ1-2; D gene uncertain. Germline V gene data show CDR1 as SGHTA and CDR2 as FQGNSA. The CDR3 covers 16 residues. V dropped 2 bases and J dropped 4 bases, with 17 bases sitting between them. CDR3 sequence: CASSLFQSLPFYGYTF. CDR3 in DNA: TGTGCCAGCAGCTTATTCCAGAGTCTGCCTTTCTATGGCTACACCTTC.

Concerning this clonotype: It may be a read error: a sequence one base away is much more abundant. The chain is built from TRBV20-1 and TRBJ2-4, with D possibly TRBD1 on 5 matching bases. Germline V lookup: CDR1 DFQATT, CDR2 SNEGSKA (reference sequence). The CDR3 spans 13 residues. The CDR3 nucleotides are TGCAGTGCTAGAGGGGGCCTCAAAAACCTTCAGTACTTC. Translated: CSARGGLKNLQYF.

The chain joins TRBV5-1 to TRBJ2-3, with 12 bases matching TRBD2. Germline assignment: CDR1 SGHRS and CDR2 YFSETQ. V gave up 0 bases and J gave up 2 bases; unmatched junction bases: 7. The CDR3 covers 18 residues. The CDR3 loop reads CASSLVLAGGSFTDTQYF. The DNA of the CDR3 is TGCGCCAGCAGCTTGGTACTAGCGGGGGGTTCTTTCACAGATACGCAGTATTTT.

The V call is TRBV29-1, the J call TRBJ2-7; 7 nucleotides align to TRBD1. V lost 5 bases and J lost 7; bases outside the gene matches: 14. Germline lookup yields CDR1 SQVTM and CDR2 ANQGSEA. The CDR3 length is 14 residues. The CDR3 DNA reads TGCAGCGTTCTCCGGGACAGCTCCTACAATGAGCAGTACTTC. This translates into CSVLRDSSYNEQYF.

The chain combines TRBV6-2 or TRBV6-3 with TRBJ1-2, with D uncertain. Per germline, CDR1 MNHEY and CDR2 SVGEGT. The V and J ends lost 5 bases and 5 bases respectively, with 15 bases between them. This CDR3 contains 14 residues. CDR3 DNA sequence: TGTGCCAGCAGTCGCGACCGGAACCAGTATGGCTACACCTTC. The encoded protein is CASSRDRNQYGYTF.

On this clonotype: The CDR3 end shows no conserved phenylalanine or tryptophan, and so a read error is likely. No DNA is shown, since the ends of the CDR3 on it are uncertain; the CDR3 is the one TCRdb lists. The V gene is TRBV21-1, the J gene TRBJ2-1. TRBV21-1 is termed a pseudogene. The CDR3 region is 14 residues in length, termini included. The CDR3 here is CASSLAGVDNEQFL.

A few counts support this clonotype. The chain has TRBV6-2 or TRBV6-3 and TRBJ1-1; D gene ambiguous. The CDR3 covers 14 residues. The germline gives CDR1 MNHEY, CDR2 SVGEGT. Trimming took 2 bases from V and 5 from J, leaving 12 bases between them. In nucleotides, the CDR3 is TGTGCCAGCAGTTACCGGCGGGGAAGAACTGAAGCTTTCTTT. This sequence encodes CASSYRRGRTEAFF.

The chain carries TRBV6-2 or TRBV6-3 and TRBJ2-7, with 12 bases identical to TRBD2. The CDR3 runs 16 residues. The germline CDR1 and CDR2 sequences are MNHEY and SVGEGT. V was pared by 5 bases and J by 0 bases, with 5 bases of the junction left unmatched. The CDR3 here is CASSRTSGTLSYEQYF. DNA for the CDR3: TGTGCCAGCAGTAGGACTAGCGGGACTCTCTCCTACGAGCAGTACTTC.

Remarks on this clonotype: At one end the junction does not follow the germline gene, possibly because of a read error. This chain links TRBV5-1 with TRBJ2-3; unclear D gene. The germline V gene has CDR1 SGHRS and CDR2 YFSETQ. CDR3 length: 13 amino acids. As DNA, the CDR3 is TGCGCCAGCAGATTGGAATCGGAGAATACGCAGTATTTT. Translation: CASRLESENTQYF.

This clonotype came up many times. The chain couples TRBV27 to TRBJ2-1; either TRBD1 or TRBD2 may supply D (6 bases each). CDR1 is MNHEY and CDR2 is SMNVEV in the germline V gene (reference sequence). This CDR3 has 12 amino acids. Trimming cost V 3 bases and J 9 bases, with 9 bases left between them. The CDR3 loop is CASSFEGGEQFF. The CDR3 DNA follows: TGTGCCAGCAGTTTCGAGGGGGGTGAGCAGTTCTTC.

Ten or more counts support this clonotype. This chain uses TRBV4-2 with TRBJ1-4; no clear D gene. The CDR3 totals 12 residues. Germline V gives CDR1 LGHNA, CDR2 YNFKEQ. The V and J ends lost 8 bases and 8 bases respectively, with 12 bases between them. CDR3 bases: TGTGCCAGCCGGCGGGGAGGCGAAAAACTGTTTTTT. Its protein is CASRRGGEKLFF.

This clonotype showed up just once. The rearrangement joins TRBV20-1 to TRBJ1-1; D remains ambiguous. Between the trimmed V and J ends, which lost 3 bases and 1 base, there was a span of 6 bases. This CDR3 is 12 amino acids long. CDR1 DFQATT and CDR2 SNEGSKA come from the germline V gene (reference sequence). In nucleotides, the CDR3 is TGCAGTGCTAGGGTCAAGAACACTGAAGCTTTCTTT. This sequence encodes CSARVKNTEAFF.

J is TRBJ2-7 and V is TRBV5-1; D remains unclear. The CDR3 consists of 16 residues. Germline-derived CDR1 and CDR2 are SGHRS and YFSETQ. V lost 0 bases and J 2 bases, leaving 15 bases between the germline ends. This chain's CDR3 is CASSLGIAAPAYEQYF. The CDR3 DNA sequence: TGCGCCAGCAGCTTGGGGATAGCAGCGCCCGCCTACGAGCAGTACTTC.

This CDR3 reads CSVESGDFNYGYTF. DNA of the CDR3: TGCAGCGTTGAATCGGGGGACTTTAACTATGGCTACACCTTC. The gene calls are TRBV29-1 and TRBJ1-2; D may be TRBD1 (5 bases). From germline, CDR1 is SQVTM and CDR2 ANQGSEA. CDR3 length: 14 residues. V lost 2 bases to trimming and J lost 1 base, with 11 bases between them.

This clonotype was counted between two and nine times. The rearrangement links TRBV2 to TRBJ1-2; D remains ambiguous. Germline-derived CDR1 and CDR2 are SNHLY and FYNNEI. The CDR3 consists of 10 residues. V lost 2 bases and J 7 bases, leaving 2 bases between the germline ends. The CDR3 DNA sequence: TGTGCCAGCAGTGAAACTGGCTACACCTTC. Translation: CASSETGYTF.

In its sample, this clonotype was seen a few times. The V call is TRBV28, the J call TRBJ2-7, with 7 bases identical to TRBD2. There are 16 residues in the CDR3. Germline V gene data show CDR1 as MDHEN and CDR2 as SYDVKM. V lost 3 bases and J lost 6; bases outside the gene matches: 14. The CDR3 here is CASSFGRGTTLGEQYF. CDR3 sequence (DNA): TGTGCCAGCAGTTTTGGGCGGGGGACCACATTGGGCGAGCAGTACTTC.

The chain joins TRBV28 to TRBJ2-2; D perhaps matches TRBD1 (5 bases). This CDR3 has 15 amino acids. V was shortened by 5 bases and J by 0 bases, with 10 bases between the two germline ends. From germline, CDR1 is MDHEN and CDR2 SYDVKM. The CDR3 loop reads CASSLLGPNTGELFF. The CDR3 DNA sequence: TGTGCCAGCAGTCTTCTGGGGCCGAACACCGGGGAGCTGTTTTTT.

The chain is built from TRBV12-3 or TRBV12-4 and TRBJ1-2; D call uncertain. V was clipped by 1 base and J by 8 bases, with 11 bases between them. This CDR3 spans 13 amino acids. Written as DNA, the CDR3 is TGTGCCAGCAGTTTAGGGGTACTGGGGGGCTACACCTTC. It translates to CASSLGVLGGYTF.

Here the CDR3 reads CASRSRVSYNEQFF. In DNA, the CDR3 is TGTGCCAGCAGATCCAGGGTCTCCTACAATGAGCAGTTCTTC. The chain recombines TRBV12-3 or TRBV12-4 with TRBJ2-1; maybe TRBD1 (5 bases). The CDR3 extends over 14 amino acids. The germline V and J ends were trimmed by 6 bases and 0 bases, with 9 bases remaining between them.

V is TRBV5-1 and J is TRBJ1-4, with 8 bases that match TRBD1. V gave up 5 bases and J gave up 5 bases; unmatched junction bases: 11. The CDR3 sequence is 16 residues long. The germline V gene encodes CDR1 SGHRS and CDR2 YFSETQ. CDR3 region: CASSPQGAGGNEKLFF. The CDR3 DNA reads TGCGCCAGCAGTCCCCAGGGGGCCGGGGGGAATGAAAAACTGTTTTTT.

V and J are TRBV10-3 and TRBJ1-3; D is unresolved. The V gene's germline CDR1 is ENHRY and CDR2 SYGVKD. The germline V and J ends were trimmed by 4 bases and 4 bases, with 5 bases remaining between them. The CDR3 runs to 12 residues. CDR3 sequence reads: CAISGSGNTIYF. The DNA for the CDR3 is TGTGCCATCAGTGGGTCAGGAAACACCATATATTTT.

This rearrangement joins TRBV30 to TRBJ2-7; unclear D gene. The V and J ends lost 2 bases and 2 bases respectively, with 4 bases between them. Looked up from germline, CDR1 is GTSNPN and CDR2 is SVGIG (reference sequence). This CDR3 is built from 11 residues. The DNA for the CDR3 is TGTGCCTGGAGTAGGCCCTACGAGCAGTACTTC. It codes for CAWSRPYEQYF.

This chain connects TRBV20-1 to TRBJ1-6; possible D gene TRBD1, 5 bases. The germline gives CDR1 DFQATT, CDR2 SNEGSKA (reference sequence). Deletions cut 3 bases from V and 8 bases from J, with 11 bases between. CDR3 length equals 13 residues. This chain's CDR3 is CSARWGLDSPLHF. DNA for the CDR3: TGCAGTGCTAGGTGGGGGTTAGATTCACCCCTCCACTTT.

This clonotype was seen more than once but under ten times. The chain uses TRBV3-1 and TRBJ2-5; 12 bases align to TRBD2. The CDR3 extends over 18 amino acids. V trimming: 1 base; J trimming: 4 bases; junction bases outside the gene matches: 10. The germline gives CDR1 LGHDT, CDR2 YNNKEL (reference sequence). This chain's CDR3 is CASSQVTSGRRRVETQYF. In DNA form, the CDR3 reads TGTGCCAGCAGCCAAGTGACTAGCGGGAGAAGGCGAGTAGAGACCCAGTACTTC.